Below are 21 T cell receptor beta chains sequenced from a single sample in a study of blood T cells in healthy people across ages (dated by TCRdb to between 2014 and 2017). The library was generated by 5' RACE. The instrument was an Illumina HiSeq 2500. The second PCR ran for roughly 7 to 11 cycles and used a J-beta primer mix along with a sample-barcoded 5' primer. Using fastp trimming at Q25 and MiXCR clonotype assembly, TCRdb reanalyzed the public sequencing data and kept in-frame beta chains. Records with the same CDR3 protein are collapsed into one entry carrying the most frequent genes and DNA. This sample comprises 730,000 or so distinct CDR3 sequences, around 40% of them detected only once. Clones ranked in the top ten supply 20% to 25% of the sample. Sequenced: blood. These receptors were obtained from a woman in her fifties or sixties in good health.

In this sample, this clonotype turned up a few times. CDR3 nucleotides: TGTGCCAGCAGCTTAGGGCCAGGGGGGGCTGGCACAGATACGCAGTATTTT. Translated: CASSLGPGGAGTDTQYF. V is TRBV7-9 and J is TRBJ2-3, with D perhaps matching TRBD1 or TRBD2 (7 bases each). V was shortened by 1 base and J by 1 base, with 15 bases between the two germline ends. The CDR3 has 17 amino acids. CDR1 and CDR2 from the germline V gene are SEHNR and FQNEAQ (reference sequence).

The chain joins TRBV21-1 to TRBJ1-4; the D segment call TRBD1 is taken from the table without a DNA check. TRBV21-1 is assigned pseudogene status. The CDR3 contains 23 residues. CDR3 sequence: CASRRGGVPTEPLLDPTNEKLFF. DNA for the CDR3: TGTGCCAGCAGACGGGGGGGGGTTCCGACAGAACCTCTACTTGACCCAACTAATGAAAAACTGTTTTTT.

The J gene is TRBJ2-1, the V gene TRBV9; 9 bases are a match to TRBD1. The length of the CDR3 is 15 residues. V was pared by 4 bases and J by 2 bases, with 4 bases of the junction left unmatched. CDR1 is SGDLS and CDR2 is YYNGEE in the germline V gene. CDR3 sequence reads: CASSIQGAAYNEQFF. The CDR3, as DNA: TGTGCCAGCAGCATACAGGGGGCGGCCTACAATGAGCAGTTCTTC.

The chain recombines TRBV7-9 with TRBJ1-1, with D possibly TRBD1 on 6 matching bases. Germline V gene data show CDR1 as SEHNR and CDR2 as FQNEAQ (reference sequence). With 5 bases removed from V and 1 base from J, the gap between germline ends came to 8 bases. The CDR3 totals 13 residues. The CDR3 nucleotides read TGTGCCAGCAGCAAGGGACAGAACACTGAAGCTTTCTTT. This encodes CASSKGQNTEAFF.

This clonotype has a handful of counts. V and J are TRBV6-4 and TRBJ2-3; D is tentatively TRBD1 or TRBD2 (5 bases each). This CDR3 contains 15 residues. Germline CDR1 and CDR2: MRHNA and SNTAGT. V lost 3 bases to trimming and J lost 6 bases, with 16 bases between them. The CDR3 reads CASSERPGGWDTQYF. CDR3 nucleotides: TGTGCCAGCAGTGAACGGCCTGGGGGATGGGATACGCAGTATTTT.

The chain joins TRBV12-3 or TRBV12-4 to TRBJ2-1; no clear D. The CDR3 covers 12 residues. The V and J ends lost 4 bases and 7 bases respectively, with 8 bases between them. CDR3 nucleotides: TGTGCCAGCAGTTCGACCCCAAATGAGCAGTTCTTC. It yields the protein CASSSTPNEQFF.

V and J are TRBV9 and TRBJ2-2, with TRBD1 identical over 10 bases. Per the germline V gene, CDR1 is SGDLS and CDR2 is YYNGEE. With 3 bases clipped from V and 6 bases from J, the junction kept 5 bases outside the gene matches. The CDR3 contains 15 residues. The CDR3 DNA sequence: TGTGCCAGCAGCGACGGGACAGGGGAGGCCGGGGAGCTGTTTTTT. Residues: CASSDGTGEAGELFF.

For this clonotype: Just one base apart from a much larger clone, this may be a read error. CDR3 DNA: TGCGCCAGCAGCTTAAGGCGGCTCCAAGAGACCCAGTACTTC. The encoded protein is CASSLRRLQETQYF. The rearrangement links TRBV5-1 to TRBJ2-5; no clear D. Germline CDR1 and CDR2: SGHRS and YFSETQ. The V gene lost 2 bases and the J gene lost 1 base, with 9 bases spanning the gap. The CDR3 sequence is 14 residues long.

This rearrangement joins TRBV29-1 to TRBJ2-7; weak D call: TRBD1 (5 bases). Looked up from germline, CDR1 is SQVTM and CDR2 is ANQGSEA. There are 14 residues in the CDR3. The V end was cut by 4 bases, the J end by 2 bases, with 15 bases between. The CDR3 DNA follows: TGCAGCGTTGTCGGCATAGACAGTCCCTACGAGCAGTACTTC. It codes for CSVVGIDSPYEQYF.

V and J are TRBV4-3 and TRBJ1-3; D is unresolved. CDR1 and CDR2 from the germline V gene are LGHNA and YSLEER. Trimming took off 1 base at V and 0 bases at J, with 10 bases between the two ends. This CDR3 has 16 amino acids. The CDR3 DNA sequence: TGCGCCAGCAGCCAAGCGGACGGGAGCTCTGGAAACACCATATATTTT. Protein product: CASSQADGSSGNTIYF.

This sequence joins TRBV7-2 and TRBJ2-7, with D unclear. V dropped 5 bases and J dropped 3 bases, with 20 bases sitting between them. CDR3 length equals 16 residues. Germline V lookup: CDR1 SGHTA, CDR2 FQGNSA. CDR3 in amino acids: CASSPREASPRYEQYF. The CDR3 nucleotides are TGTGCCAGCAGCCCAAGAGAGGCGTCCCCCCGCTACGAGCAGTACTTC.

This clonotype was observed many times. V is TRBV10-3 and J is TRBJ1-5; 12 nucleotides agree with TRBD1. V lost 3 bases and J lost 3; bases outside the gene matches: 15. Germline V gives CDR1 ENHRY, CDR2 SYGVKD. This CDR3 has 20 residues. CDR3 amino acids: CAISDRHRDRGQGNNQPQHF. CDR3 nucleotides: TGTGCCATCAGTGACCGCCACCGGGACAGGGGGCAGGGTAACAATCAGCCCCAGCATTTT.

V usage is TRBV28 and J usage is TRBJ1-2; D gene ambiguous. CDR1 MDHEN and CDR2 SYDVKM come from the germline V gene. The CDR3 covers 11 residues. Trimming removed 6 bases from V and 4 bases from J, with 6 bases in between. CDR3: CASSEIYGYTF. The CDR3 DNA follows: TGTGCCAGCAGCGAGATCTATGGCTACACCTTC.

The V call is TRBV20-1, the J call TRBJ2-5; 11 nucleotides agree with TRBD1. Trimming removed 3 bases from V and 5 bases from J; junction bases left unmatched: 5. Germline V gives CDR1 DFQATT, CDR2 SNEGSKA (reference sequence). The CDR3 contains 14 residues. The CDR3 region has the DNA TGCAGTGCTAGGGGACAGGGGGGAACGGAGACCCAGTACTTC. It yields the protein CSARGQGGTETQYF.

This chain links TRBV3-1 with TRBJ1-2; D may be TRBD1 (6 bases). This CDR3 region has 13 residues. Trimming took off 3 bases at V and 7 bases at J, with 12 bases between the two ends. CDR1 LGHDT and CDR2 YNNKEL come from the germline V gene (reference sequence). The CDR3 bases are TGTGCCAGCAGCCAGGCAGGGGTCGGTGGCTACACCTTC. It is translated as CASSQAGVGGYTF.

This rearrangement joins TRBV7-2 to TRBJ2-5, with 8 bases lining up with TRBD2. The CDR3 runs 13 residues. With V trimmed by 1 base and J by 13 bases, 8 bases remained unmatched. CDR1 SGHTA and CDR2 FQGNSA come from the germline V gene. The CDR3 bases are TGTGCCAGCAGCTTAGAACTAGCGGAGGTGGGGTACTTC. It specifies CASSLELAEVGYF. Based on the CDR3 plus reference TRBV7-2 and TRBJ2-5, the full variable domain is GAGVSQSPSNKVTEKGKDVELRCDPISGHTALYWYRQSLGQGLEFLIYFQGNSAPDKSGLPSDRFSAERTGGSVSTLTIQRTQQEDSAVYLCASSLELAEVGYFGPGTRLLVL.

The chain combines TRBV2 with TRBJ2-3; no definite D call. V lost 5 bases to trimming and J lost 0 bases, with 18 bases between them. This CDR3 comprises 17 residues. Germline V gives CDR1 SNHLY, CDR2 FYNNEI. The CDR3 loop is CASSNPLNDISTDTQYF. In nucleotides, the CDR3 is TGTGCCAGCAGTAACCCATTAAACGACATTAGCACAGATACGCAGTATTTT.

This clonotype was seen a handful of times. The chain combines TRBV9 with TRBJ2-7, with D tentatively TRBD2 (7 bases). Deletions cut 0 bases from V and 2 bases from J, with 12 bases between. This CDR3 is 15 amino acids long. Germline loops: CDR1 SGDLS, CDR2 YYNGEE. CDR3 nucleotides: TGTGCCAGCAGCGTAGAAGGGGGGGCTCCCTACGAGCAGTACTTC. Its translation is CASSVEGGAPYEQYF.

This clonotype appeared a few times. An end of the junction does not agree with germline; a read error may underlie this. This CDR3 reads CSPRAGGPTDTQYF. The CDR3, as DNA: TGCAGTCCTAGAGCGGGGGGGCCCACAGATACGCAGTATTTT. The V call is TRBV20-1, the J call TRBJ2-3; 10 nucleotides align to TRBD2. Germline V gene data show CDR1 as DFQATT and CDR2 as SNEGSKA (reference sequence). This CDR3 contains 14 residues.

V and J are TRBV7-8 and TRBJ2-1; D may be TRBD2 (5 bases). The germline CDR1 and CDR2 sequences are SGHVS and FQNEAQ. The V and J ends lost 0 bases and 4 bases respectively, with 7 bases between them. The length of the CDR3 is 14 residues. For the CDR3, the DNA is TGTGCCAGCAGCTTAGCTAGCGATTACAATGAGCAGTTCTTC. Residues: CASSLASDYNEQFF.

This clonotype was observed a few times. This chain connects TRBV20-1 to TRBJ2-7; 8 bases fit TRBD2. The DNA end is a closer match to TRBJ2-5, so the J assignment may be wrong. The CDR3 has 14 residues. CDR1 and CDR2 (germline): DFQATT, SNEGSKA (reference sequence). CDR3 in DNA: TGCAGTGCTAGAGATGAAGGCGGGAGGGAGACCCAGTACTTC. Translated, it gives CSARDEGGRETQYF.